What follows are 13 T cell receptor beta chains derived from one specimen sequenced in a study of blood T cell repertoires in COVID-19. Some clones are missing from TCRdb's copy, which holds only in-frame ones; the method was immunoSEQ multiplex PCR. The sample includes about 190,000 clones, approximately 85% seen only once; the top ten take around 5.2%. The specimen sequenced was peripheral blood. The source of these receptors is a woman of 80 years or more with acute or convalescent COVID-19.

The CDR3 loop reads CASSLIRATDTQYF. For the CDR3, the DNA is TGTGCCAGCAGCTTAATACGAGCCACAGATACGCAGTATTTT. The V gene is TRBV7-2, the J gene TRBJ2-3; D call uncertain. This CDR3 is built from 14 residues. The germline V gene has CDR1 SGHTA and CDR2 FQGNSA. V lost 2 bases and J 2 bases, leaving 8 bases between the germline ends.

J is TRBJ2-1 and V is TRBV5-1, with D maybe TRBD1 (6 bases). Trimming shortened V by 3 bases and J by 5 bases, and 9 bases separated the two germline ends. The germline CDR1 and CDR2 sequences are SGHRS and YFSETQ. There are 13 residues in the CDR3. The CDR3 DNA sequence: TGCGCCAGCAGCTCGGGACACAACAATGAGCAGTTCTTC. This codes for CASSSGHNNEQFF. Filled out from reference TRBV5-1 and TRBJ2-1, the complete variable domain reads KAGVTQTPRYLIKTRGQQVTLSCSPISGHRSVSWYQQTPGQGLQFLFEYFSETQRNKGNFPGRFSGRQFSNSRSEMNVSTLELGDSALYLCASSSGHNNEQFFGPGTRLTVL.

This clone was counted between two and nine times. The chain couples TRBV7-2 to TRBJ1-2; the D gene is possibly TRBD1 (6 bases). The V gene's germline CDR1 is SGHTA and CDR2 FQGNSA. The germline V and J ends were trimmed by 6 bases and 4 bases, with 18 bases remaining between them. This CDR3 region has 15 residues. In nucleotides, the CDR3 is TGTGCCAGCAGGACTATTGGACAGAGCTCCTATGGCTACACCTTC. This encodes CASRTIGQSSYGYTF.

This clone was counted only a few times. V is TRBV6-5 and J is TRBJ2-7; unclear D gene. The CDR3 extends over 13 amino acids. Trimming took off 2 bases at V and 1 base at J, with 6 bases between the two ends. Germline CDR1 is MNHEY and CDR2 is SVGAGI. Here the CDR3 reads CASSYRISYEQYF. The CDR3 DNA sequence: TGTGCCAGCAGTTACCGTATTTCCTACGAGCAGTACTTC.

This clone has more than one count but fewer than ten. The chain uses TRBV25-1 and TRBJ1-5; D possibly corresponds to TRBD1 (5 bases). The V end lost 3 bases, the J end lost 1 base, and 10 bases lay between the germline ends. From germline, CDR1 is MGHDK and CDR2 SYGVNS. The CDR3 sequence is 15 residues long. This CDR3 is CASSDSTDSNQPQHF. In nucleotides, the CDR3 is TGTGCCAGCAGTGACTCGACAGACAGCAATCAGCCCCAGCATTTT.

J is TRBJ2-7 and V is TRBV19; 11 positions agree with TRBD2. CDR1 and CDR2 from the germline V gene are LNHDA and SQIVND (reference sequence). V was clipped by 7 bases and J by 6 bases; unmatched bases: 11. CDR3 length equals 15 residues. The CDR3 DNA reads as TGTGCCAGTACGAGACTAGCGGGATCCTCTAGCGAGCAGTACTTC. Residues: CASTRLAGSSSEQYF.

The V and J genes are TRBV11-2 and TRBJ1-2; the match to TRBD1 covers 7 bases. The V and J ends lost 3 bases and 4 bases, in that order; junction bases with no gene match: 5. CDR1 is SGHAT and CDR2 is FQNNGV in the germline V gene. CDR3 length equals 14 residues. The CDR3 loop reads CASSLTRDSYGYTF. The DNA for the CDR3 is TGTGCCAGCAGCTTGACGAGGGACAGCTATGGCTACACCTTC.

This chain uses TRBV5-1 with TRBJ2-2, with 7 bases fitting TRBD1. Looked up from germline, CDR1 is SGHRS and CDR2 is YFSETQ. The length of the CDR3 is 15 residues. Trimming at V came to 2 bases and at J to 3 bases, leaving 4 bases not matched to a gene. CDR3 nucleotides: TGCGCCAGCAGCTTACAGGGGTTGGACACCGGGGAGCTGTTTTTT. This codes for CASSLQGLDTGELFF.

The chain joins TRBV7-2 to TRBJ2-7; TRBD1 agrees at 8 bases. Germline assignment: CDR1 SGHTA and CDR2 FQGNSA. Trimming at V came to 5 bases and at J to 3 bases, leaving 0 bases not matched to a gene. The CDR3 extends over 12 amino acids. CDR3: CASSGQGYEQYF. The DNA of the CDR3 is TGTGCCAGCAGCGGACAGGGCTACGAGCAGTACTTC.

As for this clone: The same CDR3 also results from other DNA sequences found in this sample. The J gene is TRBJ1-2, the V gene TRBV6-5; TRBD1 might be the D (6 bases). The CDR3 contains 13 residues. The ends were cut back, 6 bases at V and 2 bases at J, with 10 bases in the middle. Germline V CDR1 and CDR2: MNHEY, SVGAGI. This CDR3 reads CASRVTGNYGYTF. Written as DNA, the CDR3 is TGTGCCAGCAGGGTCACAGGGAACTATGGCTACACCTTC.

V and J are TRBV7-8 and TRBJ1-3, with a weak D call TRBD1 (5 bases). Germline CDR1 is SGHVS and CDR2 is FQNEAQ. CDR3 size: 15 residues. Trimming took 0 bases from V and 4 from J, leaving 10 bases between them. The DNA for the CDR3 is TGTGCCAGCAGCTTAGCGGGGACTCCGGGAAACACCATATATTTT. Translated, it gives CASSLAGTPGNTIYF.

V and J are TRBV24-1 and TRBJ1-2; D ambiguous. V shed 5 bases and J shed 3 bases, with 9 bases lying between them. This CDR3 has 13 amino acids. Germline lookup yields CDR1 KGHDR and CDR2 SFDVKD. In DNA form, the CDR3 reads TGTGCCACCAGTGGGGCCAATCACTATGGCTACACCTTC. This sequence encodes CATSGANHYGYTF.

This rearrangement joins TRBV19 to TRBJ2-7; maybe TRBD2 (5 bases). Germline lookup yields CDR1 LNHDA and CDR2 SQIVND (reference sequence). The CDR3 length is 16 residues. The ends were cut back, 10 bases at V and 0 bases at J, with 22 bases in the middle. CDR3 loop: CATKPNPSRSSYEQYF. Written as DNA, the CDR3 is TGTGCCACTAAACCGAATCCTAGCAGATCCTCCTACGAGCAGTACTTC.